The sequence of this TCR beta chain was determined in a study of blood T cell repertoires in COVID-19. Study details: T cells, B-cell-depleted T cells, or PBMCs supplied cDNA or gDNA.

Authors' methods: Quantification of nucleated cells was approximated via reference gene primer amplification. TCRdb's table, derived via immunoSEQ multiplex PCR, lists solely in-frame clones and lacks some. V, J and clone size reflect that table, while D and trimming were determined from the DNA. This table has 60,000 or so clones, nearly 90% appearing once. J was trimmed by 4 bases and V by 1 base; bases with no gene match: 6. Germline V gives CDR1 LGHDT, CDR2 YNNKEL (reference sequence). CDR3 length: 16 amino acids. The clonotype comes from a man aged 55-75 years with acute or convalescent COVID-19. V is TRBV3-1 (or the pseudogene TRBV3-2) and J is TRBJ2-5, with TRBD1 matching over 10 bases. The sample taken for sequencing was peripheral blood. The chain's CDR3 is CASSQGWTGGRETQYF. The CDR3 bases are TGTGCCAGCAGCCAAGGTTGGACAGGGGGAAGAGAGACCCAGTACTTC.